Listed here are 18 T cell receptor beta chains from one sample, sequenced in a study of T cells after yellow fever vaccination. TCRdb independently ran MiXCR on the 5' RACE reads; one entry per CDR3 protein. The repertoire holds about 73,000 distinct CDR3 sequences, with almost 8% as singletons. The material was CD8+ T cells sorted from PBMCs, obtained on the day of the yellow fever booster vaccination. Receptors originate from a man aged 30 to 45 who received the YFV17D yellow fever vaccine.

Only a few counts were recorded for this clonotype. V usage is TRBV9 and J usage is TRBJ2-7, with D possibly matching TRBD1 (6 bases). Germline loops: CDR1 SGDLS, CDR2 YYNGEE. The CDR3 has 15 residues. Trimming stripped 0 bases from V and 3 bases from J, with 13 bases between. The CDR3 protein is CASSVAGGGGYEQYF. The CDR3 DNA sequence: TGTGCCAGCAGCGTAGCGGGTGGGGGCGGCTACGAGCAGTACTTC. Together with reference TRBV9 and TRBJ2-7, the CDR3 gives the full variable domain: DSGVTQTPKHLITATGQRVTLRCSPRSGDLSVYWYQQSLDQGLQFLIQYYNGEERAKGNILERFSAQQFPDLHSELNLSSLELGDSALYFCASSVAGGGGYEQYFGPGTRLTVT.

This clonotype was counted many times. In DNA, the CDR3 is TGTGCCAGCAGTGAAGGAAGGAGAGACCCAATGAACACTGAAGCTTTCTTT. Translating gives CASSEGRRDPMNTEAFF. The chain is built from TRBV25-1 and TRBJ1-1; unclear D gene. This CDR3 is built from 17 residues. V lost 2 bases and J lost 0, with 16 bases in between. Looked up from germline, CDR1 is MGHDK and CDR2 is SYGVNS. The whole variable domain, filled in from reference TRBV25-1 and TRBJ1-1, reads EADIYQTPRYLVIGTGKKITLECSQTMGHDKMYWYQQDPGMELHLIHYSYGVNSTEKGDLSSESTVSRIRTEHFPLTLESARPSHTSQYLCASSEGRRDPMNTEAFFGQGTRLTVV.

This clonotype was seen a few times. V gene TRBV6-5 combines with J gene TRBJ2-7; D gene unclear. CDR3 size: 17 residues. The V gene lost 0 bases and the J gene lost 3 bases, with 18 bases spanning the gap. CDR1 is MNHEY, CDR2 SVGAGI, per germline. CDR3 bases: TGTGCCAGCAGTTACTCGAAACGGACCGCGTTCAGCTACGAGCAGTACTTC. It is translated as CASSYSKRTAFSYEQYF.

This clonotype was picked up a small number of times. The V call is TRBV7-2, the J call TRBJ1-4; D gene ambiguous. The CDR3 extends over 16 amino acids. Germline V gene lookup returns CDR1 SGHTA and CDR2 FQGNSA. Trimming removed 1 base from V and 2 bases from J, with 11 bases in between. The CDR3 protein is CASSLGIGRTNEKLFF. CDR3 nucleotide sequence: TGTGCCAGCAGCTTAGGTATAGGGCGCACTAATGAAAAACTGTTTTTT. Together with reference TRBV7-2 and TRBJ1-4, the CDR3 gives the full variable domain: GAGVSQSPSNKVTEKGKDVELRCDPISGHTALYWYRQSLGQGLEFLIYFQGNSAPDKSGLPSDRFSAERTGGSVSTLTIQRTQQEDSAVYLCASSLGIGRTNEKLFFGSGTQLSVL.

This clonotype has a count of ten or more. The chain couples TRBV7-6 to TRBJ2-1; TRBD2 matches at 10 bases. The V gene's germline CDR1 is SGHVS and CDR2 FNYEAQ. The V gene end was trimmed by 5 bases and the J gene end by 11 bases; junction bases not matched to a gene: 12. The CDR3 has 15 amino acids. The CDR3 region is CASSETLAGQFQQFF. Written as DNA, the CDR3 is TGTGCCAGCAGCGAAACACTAGCGGGACAGTTTCAGCAGTTCTTC.

In this sample, this clonotype turned up a few times. V and J are TRBV7-2 and TRBJ2-3; the D gene is possibly TRBD2 (5 bases). With 3 bases removed from V and 0 bases from J, the gap between germline ends came to 16 bases. This CDR3 contains 17 residues. CDR1 and CDR2 from the germline V gene are SGHTA and FQGNSA. DNA for the CDR3: TGTGCCAGCAGCTTGGGCGTCAGCCTAGCTAGCACAGATACGCAGTATTTT. It translates to CASSLGVSLASTDTQYF.

This clonotype has ten or more counts. The CDR3 sequence is CASSRKQTFDTEAFF. CDR3 nucleotide sequence: TGCGCCAGCAGCCGTAAGCAGACGTTCGACACTGAAGCTTTCTTT. V gene TRBV5-1 combines with J gene TRBJ1-1; D unresolved. Trimming removed 4 bases at V and 3 bases at J, with 16 bases between. Germline-derived CDR1 and CDR2 are SGHRS and YFSETQ. The CDR3 runs 15 residues.

This sequence joins TRBV5-1 and TRBJ2-7, with TRBD1 as a possible D gene (6 bases). V lost 5 bases to trimming and J lost 3 bases, with 12 bases between them. This CDR3 has 13 residues. CDR1 and CDR2 (germline): SGHRS, YFSETQ. As DNA, the CDR3 is TGCGCCAGCAGGGGAGACAGGATCTACGAGCAGTACTTC. It translates to CASRGDRIYEQYF.

This clonotype was seen at least ten times. The chain recombines TRBV7-2 with TRBJ2-2; 14 nucleotides align to TRBD2. J was trimmed by 6 bases and V by 5 bases; bases with no gene match: 5. CDR1 and CDR2 from the germline V gene are SGHTA and FQGNSA. This CDR3 region has 16 residues. The CDR3, as DNA: TGTGCCAGCAGCCCAGGGACTAGCGGGAGACCCGGGGAGCTGTTTTTT. Its translation is CASSPGTSGRPGELFF.

This clonotype was recorded many times. The chain employs TRBV6-5 and TRBJ2-3; D is perhaps TRBD1 (5 bases). This CDR3 spans 14 amino acids. Trimming took 6 bases from V and 6 from J, leaving 16 bases between them. Germline V gene data show CDR1 as MNHEY and CDR2 as SVGAGI. The CDR3: CASSKTVSRDTQYF. DNA for the CDR3: TGTGCCAGCAGCAAGACAGTTTCACGGGATACGCAGTATTTT.

This clonotype was seen a single time. This may arise from a read error, as a much more abundant clone is one base away. This chain connects TRBV7-9 to TRBJ2-2, with 7 nucleotides matching TRBD1. V lost 5 bases and J lost 10; bases outside the gene matches: 7. This CDR3 contains 13 residues. CDR1 and CDR2 (germline): SEHNR, FQNEAQ (reference sequence). The CDR3 DNA follows: TGTGCCAGCAGCGCTACAGGGGCCGTGGAGCTGTTTTTT. Its translation: CASSATGAVELFF.

The chain recombines TRBV27 with TRBJ2-1; D possibly corresponds to TRBD2 (6 bases). Germline V lookup: CDR1 MNHEY, CDR2 SMNVEV (reference sequence). The CDR3 is made up of 14 amino acids. Trimming shortened V by 3 bases and J by 7 bases, and 13 bases separated the two germline ends. The CDR3, as DNA: TGTGCCAGCAGTTTGGGGACTGGAGCTAATGAGCAGTTCTTC. This encodes CASSLGTGANEQFF.

This clonotype has a count of ten or more. CDR3 nucleotides: TGCAGCGTTGAACTAGCGGGTTACAATGAGCAGTTCTTC. This codes for CSVELAGYNEQFF. The chain combines TRBV29-1 with TRBJ2-1, with TRBD2 matching 8 bases. V lost 2 bases to trimming and J lost 4 bases; unmatched junction nucleotides: 1. The CDR3 covers 13 residues. The germline V gene encodes CDR1 SQVTM and CDR2 ANQGSEA.

This rearrangement joins TRBV6-5 to TRBJ2-7; D uncertain. The CDR3 runs to 9 residues. Trimming cost V 8 bases and J 7 bases, with 6 bases left between them. Germline CDR1 is MNHEY and CDR2 is SVGAGI. CDR3 sequence (DNA): TGTGCCAGCGGGCCGGAGCAGTACTTC. Amino acid sequence: CASGPEQYF.

This clonotype has a handful of counts. The chain employs TRBV25-1 and TRBJ1-2, with 7 positions matching TRBD1. Germline values: CDR1 MGHDK, CDR2 SYGVNS. J was trimmed by 6 bases and V by 1 base; bases with no gene match: 8. The CDR3 sequence is 15 residues long. Here the CDR3 reads CASSEFFRGSDGYTF. CDR3 DNA sequence: TGTGCCAGCAGTGAATTTTTCAGGGGGTCGGATGGCTACACCTTC.

This clonotype appeared a few times. CDR3 in DNA: TGTGCCAGCAGCGTAGAAGGAGCGGGAGGGAGCTCCTACAATGAGCAGTTCTTC. Its translation: CASSVEGAGGSSYNEQFF. The V call is TRBV9, the J call TRBJ2-1, with 10 bases that match TRBD2. Germline CDR1 SGDLS, CDR2 YYNGEE. The CDR3 runs to 18 residues. Losses at the gene ends were 0 bases for V and 0 bases for J; bases not matched to a gene: 6. Supplemented by reference TRBV9 and TRBJ2-1, the full variable domain reads DSGVTQTPKHLITATGQRVTLRCSPRSGDLSVYWYQQSLDQGLQFLIQYYNGEERAKGNILERFSAQQFPDLHSELNLSSLELGDSALYFCASSVEGAGGSSYNEQFFGPGTRLTVL.

This clonotype was observed a few times. The V and J genes are TRBV12-3 or TRBV12-4 and TRBJ2-5, with TRBD1 matching 9 bases. The CDR3 extends over 15 amino acids. The J segment lost 4 bases and the V segment lost 8 bases, leaving 11 bases of the junction unmatched. CDR3 DNA: TGTGCCAGCCCCCAGAGGGACAGGGATCGAGAGACCCAGTACTTC. Its translation: CASPQRDRDRETQYF.

The chain combines TRBV4-3 with TRBJ2-3; TRBD2 might be the D (6 bases). CDR3 length equals 17 residues. Looked up from germline, CDR1 is LGHNA and CDR2 is YSLEER. V shed 3 bases and J shed 5 bases, with 21 bases lying between them. Here the CDR3 reads CASSHGTLAPAGDTQYF. The DNA for the CDR3 is TGCGCCAGCAGCCATGGAACCCTAGCGCCAGCGGGAGATACGCAGTATTTT.